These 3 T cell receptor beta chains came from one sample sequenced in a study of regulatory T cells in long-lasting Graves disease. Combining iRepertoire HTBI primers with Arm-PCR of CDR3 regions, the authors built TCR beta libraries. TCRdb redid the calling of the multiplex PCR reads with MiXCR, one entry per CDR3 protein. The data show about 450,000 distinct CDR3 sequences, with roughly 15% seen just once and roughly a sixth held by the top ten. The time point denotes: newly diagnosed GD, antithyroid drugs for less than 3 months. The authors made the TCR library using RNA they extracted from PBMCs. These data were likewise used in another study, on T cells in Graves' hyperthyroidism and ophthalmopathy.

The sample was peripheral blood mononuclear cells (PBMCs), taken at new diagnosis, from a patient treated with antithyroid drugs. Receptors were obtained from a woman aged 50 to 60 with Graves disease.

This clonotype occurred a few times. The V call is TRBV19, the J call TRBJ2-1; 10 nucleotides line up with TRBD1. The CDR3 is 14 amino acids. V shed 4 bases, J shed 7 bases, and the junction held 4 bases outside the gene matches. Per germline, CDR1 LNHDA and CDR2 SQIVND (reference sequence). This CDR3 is CASSRQGARNEQFF. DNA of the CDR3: TGTGCCAGTAGTAGACAGGGGGCAAGGAATGAGCAGTTCTTC.

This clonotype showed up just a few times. In DNA, the CDR3 is TGTGCCAGCAGCGTAGGATCAGGGGGCAACACCGGGGAGCTGTTTTTT. Protein sequence: CASSVGSGGNTGELFF. The rearrangement uses TRBV9 and TRBJ2-2; TRBD1 agrees at 8 bases. V shed 0 bases, J shed 2 bases, and the junction held 3 bases outside the gene matches. The germline V gene has CDR1 SGDLS and CDR2 YYNGEE. The CDR3 has 16 amino acids.

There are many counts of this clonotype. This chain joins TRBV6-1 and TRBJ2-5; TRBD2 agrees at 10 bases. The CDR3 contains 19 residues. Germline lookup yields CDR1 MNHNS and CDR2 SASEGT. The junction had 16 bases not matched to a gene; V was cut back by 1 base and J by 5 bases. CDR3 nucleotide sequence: TGTGCCAGCAGTGAAGAGGGAATCTTCTCGGGAGCGGGAGGGGAGACCCAGTACTTC. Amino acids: CASSEEGIFSGAGGETQYF.